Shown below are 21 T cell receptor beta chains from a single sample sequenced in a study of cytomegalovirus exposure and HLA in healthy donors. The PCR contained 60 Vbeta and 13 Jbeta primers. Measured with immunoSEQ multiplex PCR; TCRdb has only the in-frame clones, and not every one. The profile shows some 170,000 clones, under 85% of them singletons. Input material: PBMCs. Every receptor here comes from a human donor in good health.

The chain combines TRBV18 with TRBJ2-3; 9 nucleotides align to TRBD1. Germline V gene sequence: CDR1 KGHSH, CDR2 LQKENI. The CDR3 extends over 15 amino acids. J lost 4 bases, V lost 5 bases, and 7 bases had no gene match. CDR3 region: CASSSWDRDPDTQYF. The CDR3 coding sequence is TGTGCCAGCTCATCCTGGGACAGGGACCCAGATACGCAGTATTTT.

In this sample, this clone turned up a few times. The CDR3 here is CASSVSPDRPNEAFF. The DNA of the CDR3 is TGTGCCAGCAGCGTATCACCCGACAGACCAAATGAAGCTTTCTTT. This chain links TRBV7-2 with TRBJ1-1, with a possible D match to TRBD1 (5 bases). The CDR3 sequence is 15 residues long. Trimming removed 5 bases at V and 7 bases at J, with 20 bases between. Germline CDR1 and CDR2: SGHTA and FQGNSA.

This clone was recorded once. CDR3: CASSLGGGLSSYNSPLHF. The CDR3 DNA reads as TGTGCCAGCAGCTTAGGGGGGGGGCTCAGCTCCTATAATTCACCCCTCCACTTT. This chain uses TRBV7-8 with TRBJ1-6, with D maybe TRBD1 (6 bases). The germline CDR1 and CDR2 sequences are SGHVS and FQNEAQ. The ends were cut back, 1 base at V and 0 bases at J, with 13 bases in the middle. The CDR3 is 18 residues long.

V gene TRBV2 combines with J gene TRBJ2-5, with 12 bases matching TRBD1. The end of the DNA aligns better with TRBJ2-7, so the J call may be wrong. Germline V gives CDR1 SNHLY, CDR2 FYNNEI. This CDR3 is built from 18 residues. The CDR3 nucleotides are TGTGCCAGCAGTGTTCCGGGACAGGGGGCCGGGGGCTCCTACGAGCAGTACTTC. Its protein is CASSVPGQGAGGSYEQYF.

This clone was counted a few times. DNA of the CDR3: TGCGCCAGCAGTGATTTAGGGACTAACTCCTACGAGCAGTACTTC. This codes for CASSDLGTNSYEQYF. J is TRBJ2-7 and V is TRBV10-2; 7 bases match TRBD2. V lost 3 bases, J lost 0 bases, and 5 bases stayed unmatched. Germline-derived CDR1 and CDR2 are WSHSY and SAAADI. The CDR3 covers 15 residues.

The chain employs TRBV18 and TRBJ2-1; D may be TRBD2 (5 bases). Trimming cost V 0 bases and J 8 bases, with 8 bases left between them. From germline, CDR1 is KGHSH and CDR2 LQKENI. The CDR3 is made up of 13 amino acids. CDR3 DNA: TGTGCCAGCTCACCACCTTCAGCGGATGAGCAGTTCTTC. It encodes CASSPPSADEQFF. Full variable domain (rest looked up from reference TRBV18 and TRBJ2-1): NAGVMQNPRHLVRRRGQEARLRCSPMKGHSHVYWYRQLPEEGLKFMVYLQKENIIDESGMPKERFSAEFPKEGPSILRIQQVVRGDSAAYFCASSPPSADEQFFGPGTRLTVL.

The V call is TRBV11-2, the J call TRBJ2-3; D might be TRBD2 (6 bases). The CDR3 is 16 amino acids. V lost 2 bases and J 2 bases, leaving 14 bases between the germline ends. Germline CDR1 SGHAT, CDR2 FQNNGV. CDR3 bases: TGTGCCAGCAGCTTATGGCTAGCGCCTGACACAGATACGCAGTATTTT. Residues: CASSLWLAPDTDTQYF.

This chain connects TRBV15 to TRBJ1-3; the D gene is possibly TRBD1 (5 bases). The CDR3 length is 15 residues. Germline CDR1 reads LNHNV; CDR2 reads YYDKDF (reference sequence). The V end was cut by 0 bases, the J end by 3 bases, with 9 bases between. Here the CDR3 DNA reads TGTGCCACCAGCAGAGACTTCGGGGGTGGAAACACCATATATTTT. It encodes CATSRDFGGGNTIYF.

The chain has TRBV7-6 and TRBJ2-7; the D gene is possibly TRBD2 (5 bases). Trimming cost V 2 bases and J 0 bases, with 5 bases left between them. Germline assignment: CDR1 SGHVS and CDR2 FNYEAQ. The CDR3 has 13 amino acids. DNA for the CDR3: TGTGCCAGCAGCTTAAGCGGCTCCTACGAGCAGTACTTC. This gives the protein CASSLSGSYEQYF.

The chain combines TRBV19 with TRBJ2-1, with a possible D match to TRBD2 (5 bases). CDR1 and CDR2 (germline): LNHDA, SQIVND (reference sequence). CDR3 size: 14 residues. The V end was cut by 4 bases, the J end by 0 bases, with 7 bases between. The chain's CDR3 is CASSTRGSYNEQFF. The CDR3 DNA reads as TGTGCCAGTAGTACTCGGGGCTCCTACAATGAGCAGTTCTTC.

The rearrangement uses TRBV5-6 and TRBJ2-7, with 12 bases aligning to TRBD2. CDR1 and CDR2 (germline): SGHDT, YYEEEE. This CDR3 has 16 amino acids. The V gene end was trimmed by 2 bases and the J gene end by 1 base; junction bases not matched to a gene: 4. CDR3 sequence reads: CASSFKLAGGSYEQYF. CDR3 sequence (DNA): TGTGCCAGCAGCTTTAAACTAGCGGGGGGTTCCTACGAGCAGTACTTC. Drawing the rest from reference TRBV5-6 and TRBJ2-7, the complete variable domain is DAGVTQSPTHLIKTRGQQVTLRCSPKSGHDTVSWYQQALGQGPQFIFQYYEEEERQRGNFPDRFSGHQFPNYSSELNVNALLLGDSALYLCASSFKLAGGSYEQYFGPGTRLTVT.

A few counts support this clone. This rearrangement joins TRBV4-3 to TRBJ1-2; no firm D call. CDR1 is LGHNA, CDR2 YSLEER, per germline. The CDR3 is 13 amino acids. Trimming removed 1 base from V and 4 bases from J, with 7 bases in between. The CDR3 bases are TGCGCCAGCAGCCAAGGGGCAGGCTATGGCTACACCTTC. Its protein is CASSQGAGYGYTF.

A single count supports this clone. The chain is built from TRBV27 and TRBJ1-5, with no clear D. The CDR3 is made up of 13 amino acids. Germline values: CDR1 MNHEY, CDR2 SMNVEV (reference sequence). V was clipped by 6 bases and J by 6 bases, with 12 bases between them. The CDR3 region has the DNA TGTGCCAGCAGCCTAGCGGTAAGTCAGCCCCAGCATTTT. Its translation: CASSLAVSQPQHF.

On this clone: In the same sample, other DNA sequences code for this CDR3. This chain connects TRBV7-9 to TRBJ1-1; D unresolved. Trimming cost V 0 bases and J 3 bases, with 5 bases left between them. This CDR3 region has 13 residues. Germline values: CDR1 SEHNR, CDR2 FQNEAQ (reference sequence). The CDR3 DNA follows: TGTGCCAGCAGCTTAGCGGGCGACACTGAAGCTTTCTTT. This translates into CASSLAGDTEAFF.

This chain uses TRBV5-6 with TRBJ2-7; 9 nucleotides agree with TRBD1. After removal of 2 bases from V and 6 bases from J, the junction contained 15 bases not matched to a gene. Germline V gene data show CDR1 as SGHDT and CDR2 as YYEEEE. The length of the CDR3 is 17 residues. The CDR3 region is CASSLDPVGTGLREQYF. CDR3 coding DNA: TGTGCCAGCAGCTTAGACCCGGTCGGGACAGGGTTACGCGAGCAGTACTTC.

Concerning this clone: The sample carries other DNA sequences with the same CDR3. CDR3 loop: CASSDRGRNQPQHF. Written as DNA, the CDR3 is TGTGCCAGCAGTGACAGGGGGAGAAATCAGCCCCAGCATTTT. The chain combines TRBV2 with TRBJ1-5; 7 positions agree with TRBD1. V lost 3 bases, J lost 4 bases, and 3 bases stayed unmatched. Germline CDR1 SNHLY, CDR2 FYNNEI. The CDR3 runs 14 residues.

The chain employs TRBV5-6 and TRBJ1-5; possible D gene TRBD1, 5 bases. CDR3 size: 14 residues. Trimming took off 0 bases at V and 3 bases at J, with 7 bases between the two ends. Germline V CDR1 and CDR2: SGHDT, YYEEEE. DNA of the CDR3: TGTGCCAGCAGCTTGGGACAGCTCAATCAGCCCCAGCATTTT. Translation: CASSLGQLNQPQHF.

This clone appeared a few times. CDR3 sequence: CASSRGTTVNQPQHF. The CDR3 nucleotides are TGTGCCAGCAGCAGGGGAACGACAGTCAATCAGCCCCAGCATTTT. V usage is TRBV6-1 and J usage is TRBJ1-5; a weak D match, TRBD1 (6 bases). CDR3 size: 15 residues. The ends were cut back, 6 bases at V and 3 bases at J, with 15 bases in the middle. Germline-derived CDR1 and CDR2 are MNHNS and SASEGT.

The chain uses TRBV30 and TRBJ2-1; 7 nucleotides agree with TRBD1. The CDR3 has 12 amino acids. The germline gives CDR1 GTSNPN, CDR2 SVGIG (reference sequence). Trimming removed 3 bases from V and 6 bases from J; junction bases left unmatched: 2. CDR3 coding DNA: TGTGCCTGGAGGGCAGGGGGCAATGAGCAGTTCTTC. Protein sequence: CAWRAGGNEQFF. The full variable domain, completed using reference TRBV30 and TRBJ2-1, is SQTIHQWPATLVQPVGSPLSLECTVEGTSNPNLYWYRQAAGRGLQLLFYSVGIGQISSEVPQNLSASRPQDRQFILSSKKLLLSDSGFYLCAWRAGGNEQFFGPGTRLTVL.

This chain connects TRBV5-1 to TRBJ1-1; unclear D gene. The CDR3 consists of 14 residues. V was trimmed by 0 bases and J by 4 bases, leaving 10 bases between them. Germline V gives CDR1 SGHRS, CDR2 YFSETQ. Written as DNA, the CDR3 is TGCGCCAGCAGCTTGGAGCGGGGAGTCACTGAAGCTTTCTTT. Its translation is CASSLERGVTEAFF.

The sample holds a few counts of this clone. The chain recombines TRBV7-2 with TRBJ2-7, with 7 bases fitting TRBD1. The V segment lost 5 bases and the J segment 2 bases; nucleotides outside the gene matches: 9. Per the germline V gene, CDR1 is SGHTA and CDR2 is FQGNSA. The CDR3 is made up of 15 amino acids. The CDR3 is CASSLGGQSAYEQYF. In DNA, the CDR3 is TGTGCCAGCAGCCTTGGGGGACAGTCGGCCTACGAGCAGTACTTC.